One and the same sample provided the 10 T cell receptor beta chains below, sequenced in a study of blood T cell repertoires in COVID-19. Only in-frame clones appear in the TCRdb table, and some are missing; sequencing was by immunoSEQ multiplex PCR. The sample gives approximately 92,000 clones, about 83% of which show up once; around 17% is in the top ten. Sequenced: peripheral blood. Receptor source: a woman aged 60 to 75 with COVID-19, enrolled during active disease.

This chain joins TRBV4-3 and TRBJ1-1; 11 bases fit TRBD1. V trimming: 3 bases; J trimming: 4 bases; junction bases outside the gene matches: 7. The CDR3 runs 16 residues. Germline assignment: CDR1 LGHNA and CDR2 YSLEER. The CDR3 loop reads CASSQGTGGIRTEAFF. CDR3 DNA: TGCGCCAGCAGCCAGGGGACAGGGGGGATTCGCACTGAAGCTTTCTTT.

This clone was seen just once. The V and J genes are TRBV30 and TRBJ2-7; 7 bases map to TRBD1. CDR1 GTSNPN and CDR2 SVGIG come from the germline V gene (reference sequence). This CDR3 is 15 amino acids long. The J segment lost 2 bases and the V segment lost 4 bases, leaving 11 bases of the junction unmatched. CDR3 in amino acids: CAWTFRQGRTYEQYF. Here the CDR3 DNA reads TGTGCCTGGACCTTCCGACAGGGTCGGACCTACGAGCAGTACTTC. Together with reference TRBV30 and TRBJ2-7, the CDR3 gives the full variable domain: SQTIHQWPATLVQPVGSPLSLECTVEGTSNPNLYWYRQAAGRGLQLLFYSVGIGQISSEVPQNLSASRPQDRQFILSSKKLLLSDSGFYLCAWTFRQGRTYEQYFGPGTRLTVT.

This chain joins TRBV7-3 and TRBJ1-6; the match to TRBD1 covers 7 bases. This CDR3 spans 13 amino acids. Germline V lookup: CDR1 SGHTA, CDR2 FQGTGA. The trim removed 5 bases at V and 9 bases at J, leaving 4 bases unmatched. Here the CDR3 reads CASSPRQGSPLHF. CDR3 bases: TGTGCCAGCAGCCCAAGACAGGGTTCACCCCTCCACTTT.

The chain recombines TRBV11-2 with TRBJ1-4, with D maybe TRBD1 (5 bases). CDR1 is SGHAT, CDR2 FQNNGV, per germline. The CDR3 contains 16 residues. The V end was cut by 1 base, the J end by 3 bases, with 12 bases between. This CDR3 reads CASSLGRDYANEKLFF. CDR3 nucleotide sequence: TGTGCCAGCAGCTTAGGCAGGGATTATGCTAATGAAAAACTGTTTTTT.

The V gene is TRBV27, the J gene TRBJ1-2; 10 bases are shared with TRBD1. Germline CDR1 and CDR2: MNHEY and SMNVEV (reference sequence). The CDR3 covers 15 residues. Germline trimming cut 6 bases from V and 4 bases from J; bases unmatched to any gene: 8. The CDR3 here is CASSGQGGSGYGYTF. CDR3 in DNA: TGTGCCAGCAGCGGACAGGGGGGATCTGGCTATGGCTACACCTTC.

The chain carries TRBV6-4 and TRBJ2-2; 11 bases line up with TRBD2. CDR1 and CDR2 (germline): MRHNA, SNTAGT. CDR3 length: 16 residues. Trimming at V came to 6 bases and at J to 1 base, leaving 4 bases not matched to a gene. The CDR3 region has the DNA TGTGCCAGCAGCCCGCTAGCGGGGGGGAACACCGGGGAGCTGTTTTTT. Translating it yields CASSPLAGGNTGELFF.

The V and J genes are TRBV4-1 and TRBJ1-1, with TRBD1 matching 7 bases. The germline gives CDR1 MGHRA, CDR2 YSYEKL. The CDR3 loop spans 15 amino acids. V was pared by 1 base and J by 4 bases, with 6 bases of the junction left unmatched. CDR3 amino acids: CASSQVNRDSTEAFF. In nucleotides, the CDR3 is TGCGCCAGCAGCCAAGTGAATCGGGACAGCACTGAAGCTTTCTTT.

This clone was found once. V is TRBV10-3 and J is TRBJ2-5, with 11 bases aligning to TRBD1. The CDR3 runs to 13 residues. The trim removed 7 bases at V and 5 bases at J, leaving 3 bases unmatched. Germline V gene lookup returns CDR1 ENHRY and CDR2 SYGVKD. CDR3 sequence: CAIKGQGVETQYF. In DNA, the CDR3 is TGTGCCATCAAGGGACAGGGGGTCGAGACCCAGTACTTC.

A few counts support this clone. The genes are TRBV9 and TRBJ1-4; 7 positions match TRBD1. The CDR3 sequence is 15 residues long. V lost 5 bases to trimming and J lost 7 bases; unmatched junction nucleotides: 11. From germline, CDR1 is SGDLS and CDR2 YYNGEE. The CDR3 coding sequence is TGTGCCAGCAGTGCAAATACAGGGGTGGGTGAAAAACTGTTTTTT. Residues: CASSANTGVGEKLFF.

In this sample, this clone turned up once. The chain has TRBV5-4 and TRBJ2-5; possible D gene TRBD2, 6 bases. Trimming removed 4 bases at V and 0 bases at J, with 13 bases between. Germline CDR1 and CDR2: SGHNT and YYREEE (reference sequence). The CDR3 extends over 15 amino acids. CDR3 amino acids: CASSPRGVYQETQYF. Written as DNA, the CDR3 is TGTGCCAGCAGCCCTCGCGGGGTGTACCAAGAGACCCAGTACTTC.